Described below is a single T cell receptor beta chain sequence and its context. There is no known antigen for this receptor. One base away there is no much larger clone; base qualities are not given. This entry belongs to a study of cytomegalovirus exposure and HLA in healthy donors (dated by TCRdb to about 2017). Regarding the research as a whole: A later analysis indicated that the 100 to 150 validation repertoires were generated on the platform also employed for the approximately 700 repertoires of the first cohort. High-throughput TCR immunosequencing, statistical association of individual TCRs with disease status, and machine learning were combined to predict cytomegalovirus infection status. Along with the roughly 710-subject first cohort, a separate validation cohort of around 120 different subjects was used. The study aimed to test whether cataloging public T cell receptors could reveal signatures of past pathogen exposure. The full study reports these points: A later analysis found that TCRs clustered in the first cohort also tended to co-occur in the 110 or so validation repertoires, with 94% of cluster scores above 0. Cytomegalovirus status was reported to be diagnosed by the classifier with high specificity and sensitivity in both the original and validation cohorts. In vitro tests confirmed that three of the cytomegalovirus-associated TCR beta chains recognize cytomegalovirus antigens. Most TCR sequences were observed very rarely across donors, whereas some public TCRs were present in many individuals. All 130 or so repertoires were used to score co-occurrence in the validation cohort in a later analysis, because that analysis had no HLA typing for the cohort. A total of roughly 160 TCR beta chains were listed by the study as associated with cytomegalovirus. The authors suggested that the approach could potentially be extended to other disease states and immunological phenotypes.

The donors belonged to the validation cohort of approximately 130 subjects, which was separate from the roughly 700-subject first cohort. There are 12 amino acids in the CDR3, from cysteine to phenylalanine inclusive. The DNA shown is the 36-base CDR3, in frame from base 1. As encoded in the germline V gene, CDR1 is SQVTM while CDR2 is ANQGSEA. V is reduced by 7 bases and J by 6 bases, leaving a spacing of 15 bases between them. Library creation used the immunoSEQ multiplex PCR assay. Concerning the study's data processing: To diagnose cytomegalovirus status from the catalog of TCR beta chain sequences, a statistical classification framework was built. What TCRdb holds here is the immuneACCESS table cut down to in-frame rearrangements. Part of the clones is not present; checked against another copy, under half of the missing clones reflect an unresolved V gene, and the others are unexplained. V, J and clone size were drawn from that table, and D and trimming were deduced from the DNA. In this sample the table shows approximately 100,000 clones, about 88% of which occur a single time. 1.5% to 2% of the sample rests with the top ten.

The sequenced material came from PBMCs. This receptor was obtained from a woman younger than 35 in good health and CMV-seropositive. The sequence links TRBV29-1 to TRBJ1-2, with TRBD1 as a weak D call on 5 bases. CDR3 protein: CSGALGGDGYTF. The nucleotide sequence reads TGCAGCGGCGCCTTGGGGGGAGATGGCTACACCTTC.